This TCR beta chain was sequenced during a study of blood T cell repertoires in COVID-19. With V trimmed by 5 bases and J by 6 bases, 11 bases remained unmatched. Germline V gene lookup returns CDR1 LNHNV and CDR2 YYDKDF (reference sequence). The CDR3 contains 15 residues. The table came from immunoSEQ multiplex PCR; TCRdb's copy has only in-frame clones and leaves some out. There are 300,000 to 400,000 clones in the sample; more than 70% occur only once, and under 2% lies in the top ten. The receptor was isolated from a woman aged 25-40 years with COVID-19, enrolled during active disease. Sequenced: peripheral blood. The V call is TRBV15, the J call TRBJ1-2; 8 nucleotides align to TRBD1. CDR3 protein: CATSLISGGADGYTF. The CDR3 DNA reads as TGTGCCACCAGCCTAATATCAGGGGGCGCGGATGGCTACACCTTC.